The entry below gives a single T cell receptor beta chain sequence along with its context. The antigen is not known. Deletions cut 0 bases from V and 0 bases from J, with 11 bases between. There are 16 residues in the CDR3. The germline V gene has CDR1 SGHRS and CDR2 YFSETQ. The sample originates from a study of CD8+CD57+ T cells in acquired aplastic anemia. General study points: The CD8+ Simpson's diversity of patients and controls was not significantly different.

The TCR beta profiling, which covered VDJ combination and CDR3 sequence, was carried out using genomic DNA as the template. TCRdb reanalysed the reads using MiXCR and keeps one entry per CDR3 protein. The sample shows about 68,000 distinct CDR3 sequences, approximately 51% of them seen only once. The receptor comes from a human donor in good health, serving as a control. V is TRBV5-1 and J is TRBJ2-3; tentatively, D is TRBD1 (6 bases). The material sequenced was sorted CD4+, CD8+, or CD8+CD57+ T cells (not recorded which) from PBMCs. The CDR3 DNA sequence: TGCGCCAGCAGCTTGGGGACAGCACCTAGCACAGATACGCAGTATTTT. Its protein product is CASSLGTAPSTDTQYF. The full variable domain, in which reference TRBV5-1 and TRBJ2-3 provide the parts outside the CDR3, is KAGVTQTPRYLIKTRGQQVTLSCSPISGHRSVSWYQQTPGQGLQFLFEYFSETQRNKGNFPGRFSGRQFSNSRSEMNVSTLELGDSALYLCASSLGTAPSTDTQYFGPGTRLTVL.